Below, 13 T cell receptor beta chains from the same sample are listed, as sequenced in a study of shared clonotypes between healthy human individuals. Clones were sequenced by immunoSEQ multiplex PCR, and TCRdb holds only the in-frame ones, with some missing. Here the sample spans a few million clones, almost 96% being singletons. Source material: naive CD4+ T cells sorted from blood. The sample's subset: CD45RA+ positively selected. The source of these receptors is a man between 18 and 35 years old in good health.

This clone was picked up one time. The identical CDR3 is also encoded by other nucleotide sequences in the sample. As DNA, the CDR3 is TGTGCCAGCTCACCGACAGCAGGCTACGAGCAGTACTTC. This gives the protein CASSPTAGYEQYF. The V call is TRBV18, the J call TRBJ2-7; a weak D match, TRBD1 (5 bases). V was pared by 3 bases and J by 3 bases, with 9 bases between. Germline loops: CDR1 KGHSH, CDR2 LQKENI. The CDR3 covers 13 residues. Full variable domain (remainder filled in from reference TRBV18 and TRBJ2-7): NAGVMQNPRHLVRRRGQEARLRCSPMKGHSHVYWYRQLPEEGLKFMVYLQKENIIDESGMPKERFSAEFPKEGPSILRIQQVVRGDSAAYFCASSPTAGYEQYFGPGTRLTVT.

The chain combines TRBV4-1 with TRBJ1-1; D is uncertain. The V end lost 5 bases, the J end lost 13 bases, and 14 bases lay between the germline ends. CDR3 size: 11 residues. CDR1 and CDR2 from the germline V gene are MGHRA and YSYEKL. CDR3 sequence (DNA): TGCGCCAGCAGCATTTCCCTCCCGAATTTCTTT. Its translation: CASSISLPNFF.

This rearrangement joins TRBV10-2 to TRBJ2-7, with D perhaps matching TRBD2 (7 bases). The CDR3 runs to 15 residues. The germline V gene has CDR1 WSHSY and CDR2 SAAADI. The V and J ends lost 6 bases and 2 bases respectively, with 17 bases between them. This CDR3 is CASRRGGAGPYEQYF. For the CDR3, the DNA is TGCGCCAGCAGGAGAGGGGGGGCGGGGCCCTACGAGCAGTACTTC.

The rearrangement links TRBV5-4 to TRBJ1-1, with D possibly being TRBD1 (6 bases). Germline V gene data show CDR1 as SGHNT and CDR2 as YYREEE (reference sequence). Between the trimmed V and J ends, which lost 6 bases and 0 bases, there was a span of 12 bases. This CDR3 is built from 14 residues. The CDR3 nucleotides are TGTGCCAGCAACCCGGGGGCAGTGAACACTGAAGCTTTCTTT. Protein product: CASNPGAVNTEAFF.

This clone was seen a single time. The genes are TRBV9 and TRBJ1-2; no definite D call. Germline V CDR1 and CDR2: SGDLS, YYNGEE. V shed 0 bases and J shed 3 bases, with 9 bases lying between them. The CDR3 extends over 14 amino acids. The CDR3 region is CASSVVEGHYGYTF. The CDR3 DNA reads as TGTGCCAGCAGCGTAGTTGAAGGACACTATGGCTACACCTTC.

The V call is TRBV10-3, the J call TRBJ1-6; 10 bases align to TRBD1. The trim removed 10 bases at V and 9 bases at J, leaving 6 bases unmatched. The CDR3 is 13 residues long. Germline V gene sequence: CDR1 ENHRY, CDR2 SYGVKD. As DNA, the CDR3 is TGTGCCACCACCGGGACAGGGGCTTCACCCCTCCACTTT. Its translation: CATTGTGASPLHF.

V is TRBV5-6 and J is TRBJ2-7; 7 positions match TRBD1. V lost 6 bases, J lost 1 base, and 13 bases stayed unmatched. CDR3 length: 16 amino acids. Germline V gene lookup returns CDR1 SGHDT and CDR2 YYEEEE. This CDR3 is CASTPYRGSESYEQYF. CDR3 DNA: TGTGCCAGCACCCCTTACAGGGGATCGGAGTCCTACGAGCAGTACTTC.

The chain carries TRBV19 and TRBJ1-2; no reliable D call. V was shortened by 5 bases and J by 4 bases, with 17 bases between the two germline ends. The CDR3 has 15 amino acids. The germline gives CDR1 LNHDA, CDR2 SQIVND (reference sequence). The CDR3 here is CASSPGRPEGYGYTF. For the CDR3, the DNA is TGTGCCAGTAGTCCCGGACGGCCAGAGGGCTATGGCTACACCTTC.

CDR3 protein: CAINQGGDYEQYF. The CDR3 DNA is TGTGCCATCAACCAGGGGGGGGACTACGAGCAGTACTTC. The genes are TRBV10-3 and TRBJ2-7; D tentatively reads TRBD1 or TRBD2 (7 bases each). The V and J ends lost 7 bases and 3 bases respectively, with 13 bases between them. Germline CDR1 is ENHRY and CDR2 is SYGVKD. The CDR3 is 13 residues long.

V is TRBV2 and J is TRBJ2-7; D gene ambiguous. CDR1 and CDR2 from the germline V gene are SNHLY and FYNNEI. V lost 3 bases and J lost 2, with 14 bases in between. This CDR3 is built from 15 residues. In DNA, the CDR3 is TGTGCCAGCAGTGATTTGCCTAAAACGCCCTACGAGCAGTACTTC. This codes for CASSDLPKTPYEQYF.

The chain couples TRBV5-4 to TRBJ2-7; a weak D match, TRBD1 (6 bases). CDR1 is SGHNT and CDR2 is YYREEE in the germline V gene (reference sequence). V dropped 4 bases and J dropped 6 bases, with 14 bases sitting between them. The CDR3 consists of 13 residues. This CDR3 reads CASSMDSFLEQYF. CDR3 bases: TGTGCCAGCAGCATGGACAGCTTCCTCGAGCAGTACTTC.

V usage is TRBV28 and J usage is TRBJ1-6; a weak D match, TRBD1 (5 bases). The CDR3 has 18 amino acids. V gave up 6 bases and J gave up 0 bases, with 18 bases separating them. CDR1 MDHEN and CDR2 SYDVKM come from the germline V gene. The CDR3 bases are TGTGCCAGCAGCCCCCGAACGGGACCCAGCTCCTATAATTCACCCCTCCACTTT. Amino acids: CASSPRTGPSSYNSPLHF.

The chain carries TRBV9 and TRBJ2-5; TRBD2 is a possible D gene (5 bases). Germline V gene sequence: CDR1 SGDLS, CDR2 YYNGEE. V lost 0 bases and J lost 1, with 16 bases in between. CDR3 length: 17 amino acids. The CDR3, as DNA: TGTGCCAGCAGCGTAGCGGGGAGTTGGGCCGTCCAAGAGACCCAGTACTTC. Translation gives CASSVAGSWAVQETQYF.